The 24 T cell receptor beta chains below all came from one sample that was sequenced in a study of technical replicates of blood from a few donors. Method: immunoSEQ multiplex PCR; TCRdb's copy keeps in-frame clones and lacks some. The sample carries around 50,000 clones, 94% recorded once. Input material: T cells isolated from PBMCs. The receptors were sampled from a human donor in good health.

The V and J genes are TRBV6-6 and TRBJ2-5, with a weak D call TRBD1 (5 bases). Germline V gene lookup returns CDR1 MNHNY and CDR2 SVGAGI (reference sequence). The CDR3 length is 14 residues. Trimming stripped 4 bases from V and 1 base from J, with 10 bases between. CDR3 coding DNA: TGTGCCAGCAGTTTCGACAGCGTCCAAGAGACCCAGTACTTC. It translates to CASSFDSVQETQYF.

The chain recombines TRBV11-3 with TRBJ1-3; D not resolved. V lost 5 bases and J lost 0, with 11 bases in between. Per the germline V gene, CDR1 is SGHNT and CDR2 is YENEEA. The CDR3 totals 15 residues. CDR3 protein: CASSQTRGSGNTIYF. The CDR3 region has the DNA TGTGCCAGCAGCCAAACTCGTGGCTCTGGAAACACCATATATTTT. Drawing the rest from reference TRBV11-3 and TRBJ1-3, the complete variable domain is EAGVVQSPRYKIIEKKQPVAFWCNPISGHNTLYWYLQNLGQGPELLIRYENEEAVDDSQLPKDRFSAERLKGVDSTLKIQPAELGDSAVYLCASSQTRGSGNTIYFGEGSWLTVV.

The rearrangement joins TRBV11-2 to TRBJ2-7, with 8 bases matching TRBD2. CDR3 size: 14 residues. Germline V lookup: CDR1 SGHAT, CDR2 FQNNGV. V gave up 2 bases and J gave up 1 base; unmatched junction bases: 1. CDR3 DNA: TGTGCCAGCAGCTTAAGCGGGAGATCCTACGAGCAGTACTTC. Amino acids: CASSLSGRSYEQYF. The complete variable domain, with remaining parts taken from reference TRBV11-2 and TRBJ2-7, reads EAGVAQSPRYKIIEKRQSVAFWCNPISGHATLYWYQQILGQGPKLLIQFQNNGVVDDSQLPKDRFSAERLKGVDSTLKIQPAKLEDSAVYLCASSLSGRSYEQYFGPGTRLTVT.

This chain connects TRBV7-6 to TRBJ1-5; tentatively, D is TRBD1 (5 bases). The V end was cut by 1 base, the J end by 5 bases, with 9 bases between. CDR3 length equals 14 residues. Germline CDR1 and CDR2: SGHVS and FNYEAQ. CDR3 loop: CASSLVAGDQPQHF. The CDR3 DNA reads TGTGCCAGCAGCTTAGTTGCGGGGGATCAGCCCCAGCATTTT.

The table lists this clone with a count of one. The gene calls are TRBV15 and TRBJ2-7; 9 positions agree with TRBD2. After removal of 0 bases from V and 3 bases from J, the junction contained 3 bases not matched to a gene. Per germline, CDR1 LNHNV and CDR2 YYDKDF (reference sequence). CDR3 length equals 15 residues. The CDR3 DNA sequence: TGTGCCACCAGCAGAGATCTAGCGGGGCGCTACGAGCAGTACTTC. Protein product: CATSRDLAGRYEQYF. Together with reference TRBV15 and TRBJ2-7, the CDR3 gives the full variable domain: DAMVIQNPRYQVTQFGKPVTLSCSQTLNHNVMYWYQQKSSQAPKLLFHYYDKDFNNEADTPDNFQSRRPNTSFCFLDIRSPGLGDTAMYLCATSRDLAGRYEQYFGPGTRLTVT.

CDR3 residues: CASRLPGLAGGEQFF. In DNA, the CDR3 is TGCGCCAGCAGACTCCCGGGACTAGCGGGGGGTGAGCAGTTCTTC. This chain uses TRBV5-1 with TRBJ2-1, with TRBD2 matching 15 bases. V lost 5 bases, J lost 9 bases, and 6 bases stayed unmatched. The germline gives CDR1 SGHRS, CDR2 YFSETQ. The length of the CDR3 is 15 residues.

V and J are TRBV18 and TRBJ2-5, with 8 bases that match TRBD2. Germline CDR1 and CDR2: KGHSH and LQKENI. The CDR3 loop spans 16 amino acids. V gave up 3 bases and J gave up 1 base; unmatched junction bases: 7. The CDR3 is CASSPPLAGGQETQYF. As DNA, the CDR3 is TGTGCCAGCTCACCCCCCCTGGCGGGGGGCCAAGAGACCCAGTACTTC.

The chain links TRBV29-1 to TRBJ1-3; the D is unclear. V lost 7 bases to trimming and J lost 0 bases, with 10 bases between them. This CDR3 is 13 amino acids long. Germline CDR1 SQVTM, CDR2 ANQGSEA. CDR3 nucleotide sequence: TGCAGCGCGCTGGGCAGCTCTGGAAACACCATATATTTT. It is translated as CSALGSSGNTIYF.

The chain carries TRBV15 and TRBJ1-5, with a tentative D call TRBD1 (5 bases). The V end lost 6 bases, the J end lost 8 bases, and 32 bases lay between the germline ends. Germline CDR1 LNHNV, CDR2 YYDKDF (reference sequence). This CDR3 comprises 19 residues. The CDR3 DNA sequence: TGTGCCACCAGGGTGCAGCGGGGCATCGCTGTAGTAAAGTCCGAGCCCCAGCATTTT. This sequence encodes CATRVQRGIAVVKSEPQHF.

J is TRBJ2-7 and V is TRBV15; D is ambiguous. V lost 0 bases and J 2 bases, leaving 14 bases between the germline ends. The germline gives CDR1 LNHNV, CDR2 YYDKDF (reference sequence). The CDR3 runs to 16 residues. CDR3 region: CATSRDRGDYTYEQYF. In DNA form, the CDR3 reads TGTGCCACCAGCAGAGATCGCGGAGATTACACCTACGAGCAGTACTTC.

The J gene is TRBJ2-1, the V gene TRBV5-6; TRBD1 agrees at 8 bases. The CDR3 runs 16 residues. Germline-derived CDR1 and CDR2 are SGHDT and YYEEEE. The V gene end was trimmed by 4 bases and the J gene end by 0 bases; junction bases not matched to a gene: 6. The CDR3 is CASSAIGTGSYNEQFF. The CDR3 DNA sequence: TGTGCCAGCAGCGCGATCGGGACAGGCTCCTACAATGAGCAGTTCTTC. Variable domain in full (rest from reference TRBV5-6 and TRBJ2-1): DAGVTQSPTHLIKTRGQQVTLRCSPKSGHDTVSWYQQALGQGPQFIFQYYEEEERQRGNFPDRFSGHQFPNYSSELNVNALLLGDSALYLCASSAIGTGSYNEQFFGPGTRLTVL.

The V and J genes are TRBV11-2 and TRBJ1-2, with 7 bases aligning to TRBD1. CDR1 is SGHAT, CDR2 FQNNGV, per germline. The trim removed 5 bases at V and 5 bases at J, leaving 14 bases unmatched. This CDR3 is built from 16 residues. CDR3 in amino acids: CASSLRTGRASYGYTF. CDR3 sequence (DNA): TGTGCCAGCAGCCTCCGGACAGGCCGAGCCTCTTATGGCTACACCTTC.

The V call is TRBV10-2, the J call TRBJ1-1; 9 positions match TRBD1. This CDR3 region has 15 residues. Germline CDR1 reads WSHSY; CDR2 reads SAAADI. V dropped 3 bases and J dropped 5; count of bases not matched to a gene: 7. DNA for the CDR3: TGCGCCAGCAGTGAAAGGACAGGGGTTCATACTGAAGCTTTCTTT. Translated, it gives CASSERTGVHTEAFF.

The chain recombines TRBV28 with TRBJ1-2; maybe TRBD1 (6 bases). This CDR3 contains 13 residues. CDR1 and CDR2 (germline): MDHEN, SYDVKM. Trimming took 5 bases from V and 5 from J, leaving 12 bases between them. CDR3 DNA sequence: TGTGCCAGCAGTGCAAACAGGGAGTATGGCTACACCTTC. This translates into CASSANREYGYTF.

This chain joins TRBV11-2 and TRBJ2-7; the D is unclear. There are 14 residues in the CDR3. Trimming pared 2 bases from V and 2 bases from J, leaving 10 bases between. Germline CDR1 SGHAT, CDR2 FQNNGV. The CDR3 nucleotides are TGTGCCAGCAGCTTAATGGTCAGCGCCTACGAGCAGTACTTC. The encoded protein is CASSLMVSAYEQYF.

The CDR3 loop reads CASSPGTSGAGELFF. The CDR3 DNA reads TGTGCCAGCAGCCCCGGGACTAGCGGTGCCGGGGAGCTGTTTTTT. This chain uses TRBV7-9 with TRBJ2-2; 11 bases align to TRBD2. The CDR3 extends over 15 amino acids. Germline lookup yields CDR1 SEHNR and CDR2 FQNEAQ (reference sequence). V was pared by 5 bases and J by 6 bases, with 5 bases of the junction left unmatched.

This chain joins TRBV6-5 and TRBJ1-2, with 9 positions matching TRBD1. J lost 5 bases, V lost 6 bases, and 4 bases had no gene match. Per the germline V gene, CDR1 is MNHEY and CDR2 is SVGAGI. The CDR3 has 13 amino acids. The CDR3, as DNA: TGTGCCAGCAGGGAGGGGACAGGGTATGGCTACACCTTC. Protein sequence: CASREGTGYGYTF.

The rearrangement uses TRBV29-1 and TRBJ2-3; D might be TRBD1 (6 bases). Germline V lookup: CDR1 SQVTM, CDR2 ANQGSEA. V was pared by 6 bases and J by 6 bases, with 16 bases between. CDR3 length equals 13 residues. The CDR3 protein is CSVEQQGRDTQYF. Here the CDR3 DNA reads TGCAGCGTCGAACAACAGGGTCGGGATACGCAGTATTTT.

The chain's CDR3 is CSVEDPRFPYEQYF. CDR3 nucleotides: TGCAGCGTTGAGGATCCTAGATTCCCCTACGAGCAGTACTTC. The chain combines TRBV29-1 with TRBJ2-7; no definite D call. Trimming pared 3 bases from V and 2 bases from J, leaving 14 bases between. Germline V gene data show CDR1 as SQVTM and CDR2 as ANQGSEA. The CDR3 loop spans 14 amino acids.

The rearrangement links TRBV28 to TRBJ2-7; 9 bases line up with TRBD1. The CDR3 is 13 residues long. V was pared by 7 bases and J by 4 bases, with 5 bases of the junction left unmatched. The germline V gene encodes CDR1 MDHEN and CDR2 SYDVKM. The CDR3 DNA sequence: TGTGCCAGCATCCGGGGACAGGGTTACGAGCAGTACTTC. It encodes CASIRGQGYEQYF.

The V and J genes are TRBV29-1 and TRBJ1-1, with D perhaps matching TRBD1 (5 bases). Trimming removed 7 bases at V and 0 bases at J, with 12 bases between. There are 13 residues in the CDR3. Germline lookup yields CDR1 SQVTM and CDR2 ANQGSEA. The chain's CDR3 is CSASRGLNTEAFF. CDR3 in DNA: TGCAGCGCCTCGCGGGGCTTGAACACTGAAGCTTTCTTT.

The chain employs TRBV6-5 and TRBJ2-1, with D maybe TRBD1 (5 bases). The CDR3 consists of 12 residues. Looked up from germline, CDR1 is MNHEY and CDR2 is SVGAGI. V shed 2 bases and J shed 6 bases, with 5 bases lying between them. CDR3 sequence: CASSYDSNEQFF. CDR3 sequence (DNA): TGTGCCAGCAGTTACGACAGCAATGAGCAGTTCTTC.

V is TRBV18 and J is TRBJ1-3; no clear D gene. V was shortened by 1 base and J by 2 bases, with 12 bases between the two germline ends. There are 16 residues in the CDR3. CDR1 KGHSH and CDR2 LQKENI come from the germline V gene. The DNA of the CDR3 is TGTGCCAGCTCACCACGTGGACTGGGCCCTGGAAACACCATATATTTT. Translating it yields CASSPRGLGPGNTIYF.

The chain links TRBV11-3 to TRBJ1-3; the D is unclear. This CDR3 spans 12 amino acids. The ends were cut back, 4 bases at V and 6 bases at J, with 7 bases in the middle. The V gene's germline CDR1 is SGHNT and CDR2 YENEEA. The DNA of the CDR3 is TGTGCCAGCAGCTCCGTCGTAAACACCATATATTTT. It yields the protein CASSSVVNTIYF.